These 23 T cell receptor beta chains came from one sample sequenced in a study of neoadjuvant anti-PD-1 for oral cavity cancer (dated by TCRdb to the early 2020s). Read against the paper, the sample's time point label means: before neoadjuvant nivolumab. The library was obtained by the immunoSEQ multiplex PCR assay. As stored in TCRdb, this immuneACCESS dataset retains in-frame rearrangements with V and J assigned. A fraction of the clones does not appear; measured against another copy, unresolved V genes explain less than half of the discrepancy, and the remainder lacks a known reason. The sample table lists fewer than 7,000 clones, 74% of them with a count of one. Clones ranked in the top ten supply roughly 3.5% of the sample. Specimen: PBMCs, collected before nivolumab (anti-PD-1) treatment. The source of these receptors is a person aged 35-79 years with oral cavity squamous cell carcinoma.

CDR3 nucleotide sequence: TGTGCCAGTAGTACCGGGTGGGGAACGGTGAACACTGAAGCTTTCTTT. Protein product: CASSTGWGTVNTEAFF. V and J are TRBV19 and TRBJ1-1; no firm D call. Germline V gene lookup returns CDR1 LNHDA and CDR2 SQIVND (reference sequence). Trimming took 4 bases from V and 0 from J, leaving 15 bases between them. The CDR3 is made up of 16 amino acids.

This sequence joins TRBV2 and TRBJ1-2; perhaps TRBD1 as D (5 bases). The CDR3 consists of 14 residues. CDR1 is SNHLY and CDR2 is FYNNEI in the germline V gene. Between the trimmed V and J ends, which lost 6 bases and 7 bases, there was a span of 18 bases. The chain's CDR3 is CASRTLWDQAGYTF. CDR3 nucleotides: TGTGCCAGCAGGACATTGTGGGACCAGGCTGGCTACACCTTC.

V gene TRBV29-1 combines with J gene TRBJ1-2; D gene uncertain. Germline-derived CDR1 and CDR2 are SQVTM and ANQGSEA. This CDR3 has 11 amino acids. Trimming pared 6 bases from V and 5 bases from J, leaving 10 bases between. The CDR3 DNA reads TGCAGCGTGTACAGCTTTTATGGCTACACCTTC. This codes for CSVYSFYGYTF.

This clone has a single count. The genes are TRBV4-3 and TRBJ2-1; D tentatively fits TRBD1 or TRBD2 (6 bases each). Trimming shortened V by 2 bases and J by 3 bases, and 11 bases separated the two germline ends. This CDR3 is 15 amino acids long. Germline CDR1 LGHNA, CDR2 YSLEER. The CDR3: CASSQIRGDYNEQFF. CDR3 DNA: TGCGCCAGCAGCCAAATAAGGGGGGACTACAATGAGCAGTTCTTC.

The chain uses TRBV30 and TRBJ1-1; D call uncertain. The length of the CDR3 is 13 residues. V shed 3 bases and J shed 5 bases, with 13 bases lying between them. The germline V gene encodes CDR1 GTSNPN and CDR2 SVGIG (reference sequence). CDR3 protein: CAWRTVLGTEAFF. In nucleotides, the CDR3 is TGTGCCTGGAGGACGGTGTTGGGGACTGAAGCTTTCTTT.

The rearrangement joins TRBV6-6 to TRBJ2-7, with 14 bases identical to TRBD2. The V gene end was trimmed by 2 bases and the J gene end by 7 bases; junction bases not matched to a gene: 7. Germline CDR1 reads MNHNY; CDR2 reads SVGAGI (reference sequence). The CDR3 is 16 residues long. The CDR3: CASSYTTSGGAQEQYF. DNA for the CDR3: TGTGCCAGCAGTTACACGACTAGCGGGGGGGCTCAAGAGCAGTACTTC.

This clone was seen more than once but under ten times. The chain carries TRBV10-3 and TRBJ1-6; D remains ambiguous. V was trimmed by 5 bases and J by 1 base, leaving 15 bases between them. This CDR3 region has 17 residues. Germline CDR1 ENHRY, CDR2 SYGVKD. The CDR3 DNA follows: TGTGCCATCAGTCGAGGGCCCTCGGGGTCCTATAATTCACCCCTCCACTTT. Encoded protein: CAISRGPSGSYNSPLHF.

J is TRBJ1-3 and V is TRBV25-1, with D uncertain. V lost 4 bases to trimming and J lost 6 bases, with 19 bases between them. The CDR3 length is 16 residues. Germline CDR1 MGHDK, CDR2 SYGVNS. The CDR3 sequence is CASSVVGPTLENTIYF. As DNA, the CDR3 is TGTGCCAGCAGTGTGGTGGGCCCCACCCTGGAAAACACCATATATTTT.

There are a few counts of this clone. The chain combines TRBV11-1 with TRBJ1-2; tentative D call: TRBD1 (5 bases). This CDR3 comprises 14 residues. Trimming left V 3 bases short and J 3 bases short, with 11 bases between. Looked up from germline, CDR1 is SGHAT and CDR2 is FQDESV (reference sequence). The CDR3 bases are TGTGCCAGCAGCTTTGCTGGGACTTACTATGGCTACACCTTC. Protein product: CASSFAGTYYGYTF. Complete variable domain (other parts from reference TRBV11-1 and TRBJ1-2): EAEVAQSPRYKITEKSQAVAFWCDPISGHATLYWYRQILGQGPELLVQFQDESVVDDSQLPKDRFSAERLKGVDSTLKIQPAELGDSAMYLCASSFAGTYYGYTFGSGTRLTVV.

The gene calls are TRBV4-2 and TRBJ1-2, with 8 bases identical to TRBD1. Per germline, CDR1 LGHNA and CDR2 YNFKEQ. Trimming took 0 bases from V and 7 from J; bases not matched to a gene: 13. The CDR3 is 17 residues long. The CDR3 spells CASSQDVGQGNLAGYTF. For the CDR3, the DNA is TGTGCCAGCAGCCAAGATGTAGGACAGGGTAATCTGGCTGGCTACACCTTC.

The chain recombines TRBV6-1 with TRBJ1-2; TRBD1 might be the D (6 bases). CDR1 and CDR2 from the germline V gene are MNHNS and SASEGT. The ends were cut back, 7 bases at V and 3 bases at J, with 15 bases in the middle. The CDR3 is made up of 14 amino acids. DNA for the CDR3: TGTGCCAGCAACAGGGAACGGGGAGACTATGGCTACACCTTC. Translation gives CASNRERGDYGYTF.

The table lists this clone with a few counts. J is TRBJ1-5 and V is TRBV28; D possibly corresponds to TRBD1 (5 bases). This CDR3 has 15 residues. The germline V gene has CDR1 MDHEN and CDR2 SYDVKM. The ends were cut back, 7 bases at V and 5 bases at J, with 18 bases in the middle. The CDR3 coding sequence is TGTGCCAGCACCACTAGGCGGGGCGGGGATCAGCCCCAGCATTTT. Its translation: CASTTRRGGDQPQHF.

For the CDR3, the DNA is TGCGCCAGCAGCGCCCGACTAGCGGGGGAGTACGAGCAGTACTTC. Translating gives CASSARLAGEYEQYF. V usage is TRBV4-3 and J usage is TRBJ2-7, with 12 bases that match TRBD2. Germline CDR1 is LGHNA and CDR2 is YSLEER. CDR3 size: 15 residues. Trimming at V came to 5 bases and at J to 4 bases, leaving 6 bases not matched to a gene.

This clone has more than one count but fewer than ten. The chain has TRBV28 and TRBJ1-5, with D uncertain. The CDR3 contains 13 residues. Deletions cut 3 bases from V and 4 bases from J, with 7 bases between. The germline V gene has CDR1 MDHEN and CDR2 SYDVKM. The CDR3 here is CASSFKMNQPQHF. As DNA, the CDR3 is TGTGCCAGCAGTTTCAAGATGAATCAGCCCCAGCATTTT.

CDR3: CASRGTGDGNQPQHF. Here the CDR3 DNA reads TGTGCCAGCAGGGGGACAGGGGACGGTAATCAGCCCCAGCATTTT. The chain employs TRBV28 and TRBJ1-5; the match to TRBD1 covers 10 bases. V gave up 6 bases and J gave up 4 bases; unmatched junction bases: 6. The germline CDR1 and CDR2 sequences are MDHEN and SYDVKM. This CDR3 spans 15 amino acids. Full variable domain (remainder filled in from reference TRBV28 and TRBJ1-5): DVKVTQSSRYLVKRTGEKVFLECVQDMDHENMFWYRQDPGLGLRLIYFSYDVKMKEKGDIPEGYSVSREKKERFSLILESASTNQTSMYLCASRGTGDGNQPQHFGDGTRLSIL.

The chain couples TRBV11-3 to TRBJ2-2, with D perhaps TRBD1 or TRBD2 (6 bases each). With 5 bases removed from V and 7 bases from J, the gap between germline ends came to 17 bases. The CDR3 runs 15 residues. Germline assignment: CDR1 SGHNT and CDR2 YENEEA. The CDR3 DNA sequence: TGTGCCAGCAGCCTCACCGGGGGCGGGATCGGGGAGCTGTTTTTT. It encodes CASSLTGGGIGELFF.

The chain is built from TRBV7-8 and TRBJ2-5; D may be TRBD1 (5 bases). CDR3 length: 13 residues. The germline V gene encodes CDR1 SGHVS and CDR2 FQNEAQ. Trimming shortened V by 6 bases and J by 2 bases, and 10 bases separated the two germline ends. Written as DNA, the CDR3 is TGTGCCAGCAGGGCAGGGTTTCAAGAGACCCAGTACTTC. Amino acid sequence: CASRAGFQETQYF. Full variable domain (missing parts from reference TRBV7-8 and TRBJ2-5): GAGVSQSPRYKVAKRGQDVALRCDPISGHVSLFWYQQALGQGPEFLTYFQNEAQLDKSGLPSDRFFAERPEGSVSTLKIQRTQQEDSAVYLCASRAGFQETQYFGPGTRLLVL.

V and J are TRBV5-1 and TRBJ2-2; D unclear. Per germline, CDR1 SGHRS and CDR2 YFSETQ. The V gene lost 3 bases and the J gene lost 0 bases, with 9 bases spanning the gap. The CDR3 contains 15 residues. The CDR3 region is CASSWATTNTGELFF. CDR3 sequence (DNA): TGCGCCAGCAGCTGGGCGACAACGAACACCGGGGAGCTGTTTTTT. The full variable domain, completed using reference TRBV5-1 and TRBJ2-2, is KAGVTQTPRYLIKTRGQQVTLSCSPISGHRSVSWYQQTPGQGLQFLFEYFSETQRNKGNFPGRFSGRQFSNSRSEMNVSTLELGDSALYLCASSWATTNTGELFFGEGSRLTVL.

V and J are TRBV29-1 and TRBJ2-7; D is possibly TRBD1 (6 bases). Germline-derived CDR1 and CDR2 are SQVTM and ANQGSEA. Trimming left V 4 bases short and J 5 bases short, with 12 bases between. The CDR3 runs to 12 residues. CDR3 sequence reads: CSVVGRGHEQYF. CDR3 DNA: TGCAGCGTTGTGGGCAGGGGACACGAGCAGTACTTC.

The chain recombines TRBV6-4 with TRBJ2-2, with 7 bases aligning to TRBD1. The CDR3 contains 13 residues. After removal of 3 bases from V and 7 bases from J, the junction contained 2 bases not matched to a gene. Germline V gives CDR1 MRHNA, CDR2 SNTAGT. CDR3 sequence: CASSETGNGELFF. The CDR3 region has the DNA TGTGCCAGCAGTGAGACAGGGAACGGGGAGCTGTTTTTT.

The chain joins TRBV6-5 to TRBJ1-1; D ambiguous. Trimming took off 2 bases at V and 1 base at J, with 11 bases between the two ends. This CDR3 region has 15 residues. Germline V gives CDR1 MNHEY, CDR2 SVGAGI. Here the CDR3 reads CASSYGREGNTEAFF. DNA for the CDR3: TGTGCCAGCAGTTACGGGAGGGAGGGGAACACTGAAGCTTTCTTT.

The V gene is TRBV25-1, the J gene TRBJ2-7, with TRBD1 as a possible D gene (5 bases). Looked up from germline, CDR1 is MGHDK and CDR2 is SYGVNS. The CDR3 spans 12 residues. Between the trimmed V and J ends, which lost 4 bases and 6 bases, there was a span of 10 bases. CDR3 in amino acids: CASSGRTFEQYF. The CDR3 DNA reads as TGTGCCAGCAGTGGTCGGACATTCGAGCAGTACTTC.

This clone turned up a few times. J is TRBJ1-5 and V is TRBV7-2; D is perhaps TRBD1 (5 bases). CDR1 and CDR2 (germline): SGHTA, FQGNSA. The length of the CDR3 is 15 residues. V lost 4 bases to trimming and J lost 9 bases, with 19 bases between them. The CDR3 DNA is TGTGCCAGCAGCTCGGGACTCCAAGGGAACCTGCCCCAGCATTTT. The encoded protein is CASSSGLQGNLPQHF.